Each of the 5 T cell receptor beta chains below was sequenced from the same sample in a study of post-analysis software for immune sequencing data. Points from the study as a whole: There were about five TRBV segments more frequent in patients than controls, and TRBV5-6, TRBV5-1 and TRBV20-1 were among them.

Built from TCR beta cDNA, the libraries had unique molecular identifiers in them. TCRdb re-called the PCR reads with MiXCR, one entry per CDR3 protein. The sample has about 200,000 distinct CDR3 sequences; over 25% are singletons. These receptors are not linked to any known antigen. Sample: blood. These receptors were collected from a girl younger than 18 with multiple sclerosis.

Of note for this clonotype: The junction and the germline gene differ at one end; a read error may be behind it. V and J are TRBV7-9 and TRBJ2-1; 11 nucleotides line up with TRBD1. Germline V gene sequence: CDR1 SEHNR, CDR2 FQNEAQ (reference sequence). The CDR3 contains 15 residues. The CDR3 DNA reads TGTACCAGCAGCCCCCGGACAGGGGGCCGCAATGAGCAGTTCTTC. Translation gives CTSSPRTGGRNEQFF.

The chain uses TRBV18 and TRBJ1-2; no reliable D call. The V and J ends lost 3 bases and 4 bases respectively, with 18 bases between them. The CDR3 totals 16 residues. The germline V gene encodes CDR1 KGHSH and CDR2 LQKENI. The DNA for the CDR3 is TGTGCCAGCTCACCGGTTAATGCATTAACGTCCTATGGCTACACCTTC. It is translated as CASSPVNALTSYGYTF.

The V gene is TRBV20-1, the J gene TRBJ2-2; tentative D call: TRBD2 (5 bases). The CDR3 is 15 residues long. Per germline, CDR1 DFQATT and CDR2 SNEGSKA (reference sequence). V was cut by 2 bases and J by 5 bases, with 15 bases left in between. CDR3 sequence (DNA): TGCAGTGCTAGATTTCCGGGAAGAGTAACCGGGGAGCTGTTTTTT. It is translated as CSARFPGRVTGELFF.

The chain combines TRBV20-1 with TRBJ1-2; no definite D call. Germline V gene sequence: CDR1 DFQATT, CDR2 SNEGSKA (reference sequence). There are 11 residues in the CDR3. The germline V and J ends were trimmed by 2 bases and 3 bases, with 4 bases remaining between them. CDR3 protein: CSARPDYGYTF. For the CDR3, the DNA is TGCAGTGCTAGACCGGACTATGGCTACACCTTC.

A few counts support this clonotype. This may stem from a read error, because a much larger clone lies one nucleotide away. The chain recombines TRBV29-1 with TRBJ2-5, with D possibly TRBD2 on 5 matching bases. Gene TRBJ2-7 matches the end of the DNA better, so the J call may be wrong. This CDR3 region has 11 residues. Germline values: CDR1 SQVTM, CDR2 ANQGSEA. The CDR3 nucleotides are TGCAGCGTTGCGGTACTAGACGAGCAGTACTTC. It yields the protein CSVAVLDEQYF.